The 28 T cell receptor beta chains below all came from one sample that was sequenced in a study of T-cell reconstitution after alpha-beta-depleted transplantation in children. The library targeted TCRbeta and was prepared with unique molecular identifiers. TCRdb independently ran MiXCR on the PCR reads; one entry per CDR3 protein. The sample records about 120,000 distinct CDR3 sequences, around a tenth being singletons. The starting material was PBMCs from the stem cell graft donor, obtained from the stem cell graft. These receptor sequences come from a human donor who donated a stem cell graft to a child with acute lymphoblastic leukemia.

This clonotype was observed at least ten times. The chain joins TRBV6-2 or TRBV6-3 to TRBJ2-3; the match to TRBD2 covers 10 bases. This CDR3 comprises 15 residues. Per the germline V gene, CDR1 is MNHEY and CDR2 is SVGEGT. The junction had 1 base not matched to a gene; V was cut back by 2 bases and J by 2 bases. The CDR3 DNA reads TGTGCCAGCAGTTACGGACTAGCGGACACAGATACGCAGTATTTT. This sequence encodes CASSYGLADTDTQYF.

This clonotype was seen at least ten times. This chain connects TRBV5-1 to TRBJ1-1; D not resolved. CDR1 is SGHRS and CDR2 is YFSETQ in the germline V gene. The length of the CDR3 is 16 residues. The V and J ends lost 0 bases and 1 base respectively, with 13 bases between them. The CDR3 spells CASSLAENRRNTEAFF. The CDR3 DNA reads TGCGCCAGCAGCTTGGCGGAGAACAGAAGGAACACTGAAGCTTTCTTT.

This clonotype was detected ten times or more. CDR3 nucleotides: TGTGCCAGCAGCCAAGGATGGACTAGCGCTCGAGAAGAGACCCAGTACTTC. Translated, it gives CASSQGWTSAREETQYF. The chain recombines TRBV3-1 with TRBJ2-5; 9 bases are shared with TRBD2. Germline CDR1 LGHDT, CDR2 YNNKEL (reference sequence). This CDR3 comprises 17 residues. The junction had 9 bases not matched to a gene; V was cut back by 1 base and J by 3 bases.

This clonotype was seen many times. The J gene is TRBJ2-7, the V gene TRBV7-2; D is ambiguous. Germline values: CDR1 SGHTA, CDR2 FQGNSA. There are 15 residues in the CDR3. Trimming cost V 4 bases and J 3 bases, with 16 bases left between them. For the CDR3, the DNA is TGTGCCAGCAGCTACCGACACACACGTTACTACGAGCAGTACTTC. It specifies CASSYRHTRYYEQYF.

There are many counts of this clonotype. This chain uses TRBV20-1 with TRBJ2-7, with a possible D match to TRBD1 (5 bases). The CDR3 extends over 13 amino acids. Trimming stripped 4 bases from V and 3 bases from J, with 13 bases between. From germline, CDR1 is DFQATT and CDR2 SNEGSKA (reference sequence). The CDR3 DNA reads as TGCAGTGCTAACACAGGAACGGGCTACGAGCAGTACTTC. Translation gives CSANTGTGYEQYF.

This clonotype has ten or more counts. The V and J genes are TRBV7-2 and TRBJ2-2; 10 bases are shared with TRBD2. This CDR3 comprises 15 residues. The junction had 1 base not matched to a gene; V was cut back by 1 base and J by 5 bases. Germline V gives CDR1 SGHTA, CDR2 FQGNSA. The CDR3 reads CASSLGAGGTGELFF. Here the CDR3 DNA reads TGTGCCAGCAGCTTAGGAGCGGGAGGGACCGGGGAGCTGTTTTTT.

This clonotype was seen at least ten times. The chain joins TRBV7-9 to TRBJ2-6; no clear D gene. Germline V gives CDR1 SEHNR, CDR2 FQNEAQ (reference sequence). Trimming shortened V by 1 base and J by 3 bases, and 13 bases separated the two germline ends. The CDR3 runs 17 residues. CDR3 amino acids: CASSLGTVTNGANVLTF. The DNA for the CDR3 is TGTGCCAGCAGCTTAGGCACAGTAACTAATGGGGCCAACGTCCTGACTTTC. Full variable domain (outside the CDR3, taken from reference TRBV7-9 and TRBJ2-6): DTGVSQNPRHKITKRGQNVTFRCDPISEHNRLYWYRQTLGQGPEFLTYFQNEAQLEKSRLLSDRFSAERPKGSFSTLEIQRTEQGDSAMYLCASSLGTVTNGANVLTFGAGSRLTVL.

Only one count was recorded for this clonotype. A much larger clone is a single base away; this may be a read error. The chain combines TRBV3-1 with TRBJ1-2, with 7 nucleotides matching TRBD1. J lost 4 bases, V lost 5 bases, and 22 bases had no gene match. The CDR3 totals 19 residues. Germline-derived CDR1 and CDR2 are LGHDT and YNNKEL (reference sequence). The CDR3 region is CASSSQRTGQIGKLYGYTF. The CDR3 bases are TGTGCCAGCAGCAGCCAGAGGACAGGACAGATCGGTAAACTCTATGGCTACACCTTC.

The V gene is TRBV5-4, the J gene TRBJ2-7, with D maybe TRBD2 (6 bases). V lost 0 bases, J lost 6 bases, and 13 bases lay in between. Looked up from germline, CDR1 is SGHNT and CDR2 is YYREEE (reference sequence). There are 14 residues in the CDR3. As DNA, the CDR3 is TGTGCCAGCAGCTTGGTCGGGGAAGCGGGCGAGCAGTACTTC. Protein product: CASSLVGEAGEQYF.

In this sample, this clonotype turned up many times. The rearrangement links TRBV12-3 or TRBV12-4 to TRBJ2-6; 8 nucleotides agree with TRBD1. The length of the CDR3 is 17 residues. The junction had 7 bases not matched to a gene; V was cut back by 6 bases and J by 0 bases. The CDR3, as DNA: TGTGCCAGCAGGCGGACAGGGCCGAGCTCTGGGGCCAACGTCCTGACTTTC. Protein sequence: CASRRTGPSSGANVLTF.

This clonotype occurred many times. The chain uses TRBV29-1 and TRBJ2-7, with D tentatively TRBD2 (6 bases). CDR3 length: 11 amino acids. The V and J ends lost 7 bases and 5 bases respectively, with 12 bases between them. The V gene's germline CDR1 is SQVTM and CDR2 ANQGSEA. Here the CDR3 DNA reads TGCAGCGGATCGGAGGGCCACGAGCAGTACTTC. Translation: CSGSEGHEQYF.

This clonotype was found many times. Germline and junction disagree at one end, which may indicate a read error. The chain links TRBV7-7 to TRBJ2-3, with 7 bases aligning to TRBD1. This CDR3 has 14 amino acids. Germline values: CDR1 SSHAT, CDR2 FNYEAQ (reference sequence). The CDR3 nucleotides read TGTGCTAGCAGCTCTGGACAGGGCACAGATACGCAGTATTTT. Translating it yields CASSSGQGTDTQYF. The full variable domain, completed using reference TRBV7-7 and TRBJ2-3, is GAGVSQSPRYKVTKRGQDVTLRCDPISSHATLYWYQQALGQGPEFLTYFNYEAQPDKSGLPSDRFSAERPEGSISTLTIQRTEQRDSAMYRCASSSGQGTDTQYFGPGTRLTVL.

This clonotype showed up many times. This chain uses TRBV7-9 with TRBJ1-4, with a possible D match to TRBD1 (5 bases). CDR3 length equals 14 residues. The germline V gene encodes CDR1 SEHNR and CDR2 FQNEAQ (reference sequence). Trimming cost V 3 bases and J 0 bases, with 5 bases left between them. CDR3: CASSLTATNEKLFF. As DNA, the CDR3 is TGTGCCAGCAGCTTGACAGCAACTAATGAAAAACTGTTTTTT.

This clonotype was observed at least ten times. The chain couples TRBV29-1 to TRBJ1-1, with TRBD1 identical over 9 bases. The CDR3 spans 14 residues. J gave up 3 bases and V 6 bases, and 8 bases lay outside the gene matches. Germline CDR1 and CDR2: SQVTM and ANQGSEA. CDR3 amino acids: CSVGRTGVDTEAFF. The CDR3 DNA sequence: TGCAGCGTCGGGAGGACAGGGGTGGACACTGAAGCTTTCTTT.

This clonotype came up many times. This rearrangement joins TRBV9 to TRBJ1-2, with D possibly matching TRBD1 (6 bases). Trimming stripped 0 bases from V and 2 bases from J, with 11 bases between. The CDR3 is 15 residues long. CDR1 and CDR2 from the germline V gene are SGDLS and YYNGEE. CDR3 sequence: CASSVAGTPNYGYTF. CDR3 DNA: TGTGCCAGCAGCGTAGCGGGGACACCCAACTATGGCTACACCTTC. Full variable domain (missing parts from reference TRBV9 and TRBJ1-2): DSGVTQTPKHLITATGQRVTLRCSPRSGDLSVYWYQQSLDQGLQFLIQYYNGEERAKGNILERFSAQQFPDLHSELNLSSLELGDSALYFCASSVAGTPNYGYTFGSGTRLTVV.

Many counts were recorded for this clonotype. This sequence joins TRBV2 and TRBJ2-7; 10 nucleotides align to TRBD2. From germline, CDR1 is SNHLY and CDR2 FYNNEI. The ends lost 0 bases at V and 5 bases at J; junction bases unmatched: 7. The CDR3 is 16 residues long. CDR3 sequence reads: CASSEAPSGGVDEQYF. DNA of the CDR3: TGTGCCAGCAGTGAAGCCCCTAGCGGGGGCGTCGACGAGCAGTACTTC. Full variable domain (remainder filled in from reference TRBV2 and TRBJ2-7): EPEVTQTPSHQVTQMGQEVILRCVPISNHLYFYWYRQILGQKVEFLVSFYNNEISEKSEIFDDQFSVERPDGSNFTLKIRSTKLEDSAMYFCASSEAPSGGVDEQYFGPGTRLTVT.

This clonotype was counted many times. The chain employs TRBV4-3 and TRBJ2-3; D remains unclear. The germline V and J ends were trimmed by 0 bases and 3 bases, with 4 bases remaining between them. Germline CDR1 reads LGHNA; CDR2 reads YSLEER. The CDR3 runs 13 residues. The CDR3 DNA sequence: TGCGCCAGCAGCCAAGAGAGAACAGATACGCAGTATTTT. It translates to CASSQERTDTQYF.

This clonotype has a count of ten or more. J is TRBJ2-7 and V is TRBV11-2; D is possibly TRBD1 (5 bases). Trimming stripped 0 bases from V and 2 bases from J, with 17 bases between. Germline V CDR1 and CDR2: SGHAT, FQNNGV. This CDR3 has 17 amino acids. The CDR3 loop is CASSLDESGFRAYEQYF. CDR3 coding DNA: TGTGCCAGCAGCTTAGACGAAAGTGGATTCAGGGCCTACGAGCAGTACTTC.

This clonotype was counted at least ten times. The DNA of the CDR3 is TGTGCCAGCCTTTCCTCCGGGACTAGCGGCAATGAGCAGTTCTTC. Encoded protein: CASLSSGTSGNEQFF. This sequence joins TRBV3-1 and TRBJ2-1; 11 nucleotides match TRBD2. Germline CDR1 is LGHDT and CDR2 is YNNKEL (reference sequence). V shed 8 bases, J shed 6 bases, and the junction held 9 bases outside the gene matches. There are 15 residues in the CDR3.

Many counts were recorded for this clonotype. The chain couples TRBV29-1 to TRBJ2-1; 11 nucleotides line up with TRBD2. The CDR3 runs 14 residues. J was trimmed by 4 bases and V by 3 bases; bases with no gene match: 2. Germline V gene sequence: CDR1 SQVTM, CDR2 ANQGSEA. This CDR3 reads CSVDRLAGYNEQFF. In DNA form, the CDR3 reads TGCAGCGTTGACCGACTAGCGGGATACAATGAGCAGTTCTTC.

This clonotype has ten or more counts. This chain connects TRBV2 to TRBJ1-5; D gene uncertain. With 5 bases removed from V and 6 bases from J, the gap between germline ends came to 11 bases. The CDR3 sequence is 13 residues long. The germline V gene has CDR1 SNHLY and CDR2 FYNNEI. The CDR3 sequence: CASSPRLGQPQHF. DNA of the CDR3: TGTGCCAGCAGTCCCAGGCTTGGTCAGCCCCAGCATTTT.

The V call is TRBV7-3, the J call TRBJ1-1; tentatively, D is TRBD1 (6 bases). Germline lookup yields CDR1 SGHTA and CDR2 FQGTGA. The CDR3 is 16 amino acids. V lost 1 base and J lost 4, with 16 bases in between. CDR3 residues: CASSLRGDRLSTEAFF. The CDR3 DNA reads as TGTGCCAGCAGCTTAAGGGGCGACAGGTTGAGCACTGAAGCTTTCTTT.

This clonotype was found many times. This chain joins TRBV7-2 and TRBJ1-5; 7 bases map to TRBD1. The CDR3 has 16 residues. CDR1 and CDR2 from the germline V gene are SGHTA and FQGNSA. J lost 8 bases, V lost 5 bases, and 15 bases had no gene match. The CDR3 DNA reads as TGTGCCAGCAGCCTAACTTCCGGGACAGTTCCTAAGCCCCAGCATTTT. The encoded protein is CASSLTSGTVPKPQHF.

About this clonotype itself: Given a much more abundant clone one base away, this may be a read error. V gene TRBV29-1 combines with J gene TRBJ2-7, with D possibly being TRBD2 (6 bases). This CDR3 spans 13 amino acids. CDR1 and CDR2 from the germline V gene are SQVTM and ANQGSEA. Trimming cost V 4 bases and J 3 bases, with 13 bases left between them. CDR3 region: CSVVGGMIYEQYF. The CDR3 DNA sequence: TGCAGCGTTGTGGGGGGAATGATCTACGAGCAGTACTTC.

This clonotype has at least ten counts. This chain links TRBV19 with TRBJ1-2; TRBD1 matches at 8 bases. From germline, CDR1 is LNHDA and CDR2 SQIVND (reference sequence). Trimming removed 7 bases from V and 7 bases from J; junction bases left unmatched: 8. This CDR3 is 13 amino acids long. CDR3 bases: TGTGCCAGTACGCAACAGGGGGTTTTTGGCTACACCTTC. Translated, it gives CASTQQGVFGYTF.

With respect to this clonotype: A read error may explain this, as a much larger clone is one base away. The rearrangement joins TRBV5-1 to TRBJ2-1; 14 bases agree with TRBD2. The germline CDR1 and CDR2 sequences are SGHRS and YFSETQ. The CDR3 consists of 16 residues. The CDR3 loop reads CASSLEGLAGVNEHFF. CDR3 bases: TGCGCCAGCAGCTTAGAGGGACTAGCGGGGGTCAATGAGCATTTCTTC. The variable domain in full, completed from reference TRBV5-1 and TRBJ2-1, reads KAGVTQTPRYLIKTRGQQVTLSCSPISGHRSVSWYQQTPGQGLQFLFEYFSETQRNKGNFPGRFSGRQFSNSRSEMNVSTLELGDSALYLCASSLEGLAGVNEHFFGPGTRLTVL.

Details on this clonotype: With a much larger clone just one base away, this may be a read error. The V call is TRBV28, the J call TRBJ2-7; either TRBD1 or TRBD2 may fit D (5 bases each). The CDR3 covers 15 residues. The germline V gene encodes CDR1 MDHEN and CDR2 SYDVKM. The CDR3 here is CAGSFPGTGSYEQYF. CDR3 in DNA: TGTGCCGGCAGTTTCCCCGGGACGGGTTCCTACGAGCAGTACTTC. Full variable domain (missing parts from reference TRBV28 and TRBJ2-7): DVKVTQSSRYLVKRTGEKVFLECVQDMDHENMFWYRQDPGLGLRLIYFSYDVKMKEKGDIPEGYSVSREKKERFSLILESASTNQTSMYLCAGSFPGTGSYEQYFGPGTRLTVT.

This clonotype was counted ten times or more. The chain combines TRBV28 with TRBJ2-1; D unclear. Germline V gives CDR1 MDHEN, CDR2 SYDVKM. The V and J ends lost 1 base and 7 bases respectively, with 2 bases between them. The CDR3 is 11 amino acids. CDR3 in amino acids: CASSLSNEQFF. The CDR3 DNA reads TGTGCCAGCAGTTTATCGAATGAGCAGTTCTTC.